A selection of T cell receptor beta chains follows, all from one sample in a study of cytomegalovirus exposure and HLA in healthy donors. Here immunoSEQ multiplex PCR was the method, and the copy in TCRdb shows in-frame clones only, minus some. The sample lists around 110,000 clones, around 69% occurring once. Sequenced sample: PBMCs. These receptor sequences come from a man between 18 and 35 years old in good health and CMV-seronegative. CDR3s include the opening cysteine and the closing phenylalanine or tryptophan. Each record gives: D gene, clone size, V gene, J gene, CDR3 protein, CDR3 DNA. D genes are given only for firm matches. Rows may omit the clone size; those that give it use once, few, many or a size class.

>TRBD1|NA|TRBV7-8|TRBJ1-3
CASSNRDRVSGNTIYF
TGTGCCAGCAGCAACCGGGACAGAGTGTCTGGAAACACCATATATTTT
>TRBD2|few|TRBV7-9|TRBJ2-4
CASSLASSGKNIQYF
TGTGCCAGCAGCTTAGCTTCTAGCGGCAAAAACATTCAGTACTTC
>TRBD1|once|TRBV29-1|TRBJ1-5
CSAGQGGNQPQHF
TGCAGCGCTGGACAGGGGGGAAATCAGCCCCAGCATTTT
>TRBD2|NA|TRBV11-2|TRBJ2-7
CASSPLRGGYEQYF
TGTGCCAGCAGCCCCCTGCGGGGGGGTTACGAGCAGTACTTC
>NA|NA|TRBV6-4|TRBJ2-3
CASSESRDSSTDTQYF
TGTGCCAGCAGTGAATCTAGGGACTCTAGCACAGATACGCAGTATTTT
>TRBD1|NA|TRBV7-8|TRBJ1-6
CASSILGTGQASPLHF
TGTGCCAGCAGCATACTTGGGACAGGTCAGGCTTCACCCCTCCACTTT
>TRBD2|NA|TRBV27|TRBJ2-7
CASSSRGQGGSEQYF
TGTGCCAGCAGTTCACGAGGGCAGGGCGGGAGCGAGCAGTACTTC
>NA|NA|TRBV4-3|TRBJ2-6
CASSQGPGAGANVLTF
TGCGCCAGCAGCCAAGGTCCGGGTGCCGGGGCCAACGTCCTGACTTTC
>TRBD2|NA|TRBV6-4|TRBJ2-1
CASSDWLAGHNEQFF
TGTGCCAGCAGTGACTGGTTAGCGGGGCACAATGAGCAGTTCTTC
>NA|NA|TRBV29-1|TRBJ2-7
CSVTLGSTAYEQYF
TGCAGCGTCACCCTGGGGAGTACGGCCTACGAGCAGTACTTC